Here is one T cell receptor (beta chain) with its context. These data are taken from a study of shared clonotypes between healthy human individuals. This table comes from immunoSEQ multiplex PCR, and its TCRdb copy is limited to in-frame clones, with some not included. The table has approximately 2,000,000 clones, just under 95% seen once. Only CD45RO-negative cells positively selected for CCR7 counted as naive CD8 cells, so terminally differentiated effector memory CD45RA+ cells were excluded. The V and J ends lost 2 bases and 3 bases respectively, with 17 bases between them. CDR3 length: 16 amino acids. Germline CDR1 reads SGHNT; CDR2 reads YENEEA.

Sample: naive CD8+ T cells from PBMCs. The chain joins TRBV11-3 to TRBJ2-7, with D perhaps matching TRBD1 (5 bases). This receptor was identified in a man between 18 and 29 years old in good health. Some clones in this sample may be carry-over from other donors' samples. The chain's CDR3 is CASSLFPPGQGYEQYF. CDR3 in DNA: TGTGCCAGCAGCTTATTTCCCCCTGGGCAGGGCTACGAGCAGTACTTC.